A selection of T cell receptor beta chains follows, all from one sample in a study of beta chain features in type 1 diabetes. Here immunoSEQ multiplex PCR was the method, and the copy in TCRdb shows in-frame clones only, minus some. This table has hundreds of thousands of clones, over 12% appearing once. Input material: naive CD4+ T cells from blood. The receptors shown here come from a man between 18 and 35 years old with type 1 diabetes. The CDR3 runs from the conserved cysteine through the conserved F or W. Each record gives: V gene, clone size, CDR3 length, D gene, J gene, CDR3 protein, CDR3 DNA. The D gene is left open where the match is weak. Size is omitted from some rows. Given values are once, few, many or a class for expanded clones.

TRBV5-1	NA	14	NA	TRBJ2-5	CASSSRILGETQYF	TGCGCCAGCAGCTCGAGAATCCTGGGAGAGACCCAGTACTTC
TRBV5-1	few	15	NA	TRBJ2-7	CASSNGPGRTYEQYF	TGCGCCAGCAGTAATGGCCCAGGGAGAACCTACGAGCAGTACTTC
TRBV28	NA	12	NA	TRBJ1-5	CASSLGAGAQHF	TGTGCCAGCAGTTTAGGCGCAGGGGCCCAGCATTTT
TRBV5-4	few	15	NA	TRBJ2-4	CASSSPREAKNIQYF	TGTGCCAGCAGCTCTCCACGGGAGGCCAAAAACATTCAGTACTTC
TRBV18	few	14	TRBD1	TRBJ1-1	CASSQADRGTEAFF	TGTGCCAGCTCACAGGCGGACAGGGGAACTGAAGCTTTCTTT
TRBV30	NA	10	NA	TRBJ1-2	CAWSSKVYTF	TGTGCCTGGAGTTCGAAGGTCTACACCTTC
TRBV30	few	13	NA	TRBJ1-1	CAWSRTVWTEAFF	TGTGCCTGGAGTAGGACAGTCTGGACTGAAGCTTTCTTT
TRBV11-1	NA	12	NA	TRBJ2-7	CASSTDSYEQYF	TGTGCCAGCAGCACCGACAGCTACGAGCAGTACTTC
TRBV15	NA	14	NA	TRBJ2-5	CATSRTRALETQYF	TGTGCCACCAGCAGGACCCGGGCTTTGGAGACCCAGTACTTC
TRBV25-1	NA	12	NA	TRBJ1-5	CASSGGGQPQHF	TGTGCCAGCAGTGGGGGGGGTCAGCCCCAGCATTTT
TRBV7-2	NA	15	NA	TRBJ1-1	CASSSGTPSYTEAFF	TGTGCCAGCAGCTCAGGGACACCTTCCTACACTGAAGCTTTCTTT
TRBV11-1	NA	13	NA	TRBJ1-2	CASSPGLALGYTF	TGTGCCAGCAGCCCCGGACTGGCGTTGGGCTACACCTTC
TRBV10-3	NA	14	NA	TRBJ1-1	CAISVGGGNTEAFF	TGTGCCATCAGTGTAGGCGGCGGGAACACTGAAGCTTTCTTT
TRBV5-4	few	17	TRBD2	TRBJ2-1	CASSLGLAGNSYNEQFF	TGTGCCAGCAGCTTGGGACTAGCGGGAAACTCCTACAATGAGCAGTTCTTC
TRBV6-5	NA	13	NA	TRBJ2-7	CASSYGQTYEQYF	TGTGCCAGCAGTTATGGGCAAACTTACGAGCAGTACTTC
TRBV25-1	NA	13	TRBD1	TRBJ1-2	CASSATGRGGYTF	TGTGCCAGCAGTGCGACAGGGAGAGGGGGCTACACCTTC
TRBV2	NA	13	TRBD1	TRBJ2-7	CASCRTGSYEQYF	TGTGCCAGCTGCCGGACAGGGTCCTACGAGCAGTACTTC
TRBV18	NA	13	NA	TRBJ1-2	CASSPDTAYGYTF	TGTGCCAGCTCACCGGACACCGCCTATGGCTACACCTTC
TRBV2	few	15	NA	TRBJ2-2	CASSDVRVYTGELFF	TGTGCCAGCAGTGATGTGCGAGTATACACCGGGGAGCTGTTTTTT
TRBV7-9	few	14	TRBD2	TRBJ2-1	CASSLGASGNEQFF	TGTGCCAGCAGCTTAGGGGCTAGCGGCAATGAGCAGTTCTTC
TRBV29-1	few	14	TRBD2	TRBJ2-3	CSVAPGGRGDTQYF	TGCAGCGTCGCCCCTGGTGGGAGGGGAGATACGCAGTATTTT
TRBV9	few	16	NA	TRBJ2-7	CASSATVEVPTYEQYF	TGTGCCAGCAGCGCGACCGTGGAGGTCCCTACCTACGAGCAGTACTTC
TRBV25-1	NA	13	NA	TRBJ2-3	CASKAASTDTQYF	TGTGCCAGCAAAGCGGCTAGCACAGATACGCAGTATTTT
TRBV5-1	few	14	NA	TRBJ2-5	CASSLRTDRETQYF	TGCGCCAGCAGCTTACGGACCGACCGAGAGACCCAGTACTTC
TRBV7-9	NA	13	NA	TRBJ1-1	CASRGMVNTEAFF	TGTGCCAGCAGGGGGATGGTGAACACTGAAGCTTTCTTT
TRBV30	few	16	TRBD2	TRBJ2-5	CAWSGGIAGGLETQYF	TGTGCCTGGAGTGGGGGAATAGCGGGAGGTTTGGAGACCCAGTACTTC
TRBV30	NA	14	NA	TRBJ1-5	CAWSAPGGNQPQHF	TGTGCCTGGAGTGCTCCGGGGGGCAATCAGCCCCAGCATTTT
TRBV29-1	NA	15	TRBD2	TRBJ2-3	CSVAVLAGSLSTQYF	TGCAGCGTCGCGGTACTAGCGGGATCCTTGAGCACGCAGTATTTT
TRBV21-1	few	18	NA	TRBJ2-1	CASRYTGPDRREYNEQFF	TGTGCCAGCAGATACACCGGTCCGGACAGGAGAGAGTACAATGAGCAGTTCTTC
TRBV30	NA	11	NA	TRBJ2-2	CAWSRVGELFF	TGTGCCTGGAGTCGGGTCGGGGAGCTGTTTTTT
TRBV5-6	NA	15	NA	TRBJ2-4	CASSLWGAVKNIQYF	TGTGCCAGCAGCTTGTGGGGGGCTGTCAAAAACATTCAGTACTTC
TRBV4-2	NA	15	TRBD1	TRBJ1-2	CASSPKQGADYGYTF	TGTGCCAGCAGCCCCAAGCAGGGGGCAGACTATGGCTACACCTTC
TRBV19	NA	16	TRBD1	TRBJ2-5	CASSDHGTATGETQYF	TGTGCCAGTAGTGATCACGGGACAGCTACAGGAGAGACCCAGTACTTC
TRBV28	NA	14	NA	TRBJ2-1	CASRTPLGYNEQFF	TGTGCCAGCAGGACCCCATTGGGTTACAATGAGCAGTTCTTC
TRBV6-5	few	15	NA	TRBJ1-2	CASSYSVWGPYGYTF	TGTGCCAGCAGTTACTCGGTGTGGGGACCCTATGGCTACACCTTC
TRBV29-1	few	13	NA	TRBJ1-4	CSVNIFRGVGLFF	TGCAGCGTCAATATTTTCAGGGGAGTTGGCCTGTTTTTT
TRBV5-6	NA	17	TRBD1	TRBJ2-3	CASSTIWTGEYTDTQYF	TGTGCCAGCAGCACGATTTGGACAGGGGAATACACAGATACGCAGTATTTT
TRBV25-1	few	14	NA	TRBJ1-5	CASSEAGNNQPQHF	TGTGCCAGCAGTGAAGCGGGGAACAATCAGCCCCAGCATTTT
TRBV25-1	NA	15	TRBD1	TRBJ2-7	CASSVPGQGSYEQYF	TGTGCCAGCAGTGTACCGGGACAGGGCTCCTACGAGCAGTACTTC
TRBV7-9	few	18	TRBD1	TRBJ2-4	CASSSRRTGELAKNIQYF	TGTGCCAGCAGCTCCCGGCGGACAGGCGAGCTAGCCAAAAACATTCAGTACTTC
TRBV7-9	NA	14	NA	TRBJ2-7	CASSPQDGNYEQYF	TGTGCCAGCAGCCCGCAGGACGGAAACTACGAGCAGTACTTC
TRBV7-9	NA	16	NA	TRBJ2-2	CASSRPGTRRAGELFF	TGTGCCAGCAGCCGTCCTGGGACCCGTCGAGCCGGGGAGCTGTTTTTT
TRBV6-6	NA	14	NA	TRBJ1-5	CASTSGGEKRPQHF	TGTGCCAGCACATCTGGGGGGGAGAAGCGCCCCCAGCATTTT
TRBV12-5	once	16	TRBD2	TRBJ2-1	CASGITSGLAGVEQFF	TGTGCTAGTGGTATTACCTCGGGACTAGCGGGGGTAGAGCAGTTCTTC
TRBV4-1	NA	15	TRBD1	TRBJ1-2	CASSQADRGRYGYTF	TGCGCCAGCAGCCAAGCGGACAGGGGACGCTATGGCTACACCTTC
TRBV18	NA	16	NA	TRBJ2-7	CASSPQGAGTSYEQYF	TGTGCCAGCTCACCCCAAGGCGCAGGGACCTCCTACGAGCAGTACTTC
TRBV7-4	NA	16	NA	TRBJ1-2	CASSLVLWGFVYGYTF	TGTGCCAGCAGCTTGGTTCTTTGGGGCTTTGTCTATGGCTACACCTTC
TRBV4-1	few	17	TRBD2	TRBJ2-5	CASSQGGTSGGQETQYF	TGCGCCAGCAGCCAGGGCGGGACTAGCGGGGGCCAAGAGACCCAGTACTTC
TRBV9	NA	12	NA	TRBJ2-2	CASSAYTGELFF	TGTGCCAGCAGCGCTTACACCGGGGAGCTGTTTTTT
TRBV19	few	15	TRBD1	TRBJ1-1	CASSLTGTVVTEAFF	TGTGCCAGTAGCCTTACCGGGACAGTGGTTACTGAAGCTTTCTTT
TRBV27	few	13	NA	TRBJ1-2	CASTTWRDYGYTF	TGTGCCAGCACCACGTGGCGGGACTATGGCTACACCTTC